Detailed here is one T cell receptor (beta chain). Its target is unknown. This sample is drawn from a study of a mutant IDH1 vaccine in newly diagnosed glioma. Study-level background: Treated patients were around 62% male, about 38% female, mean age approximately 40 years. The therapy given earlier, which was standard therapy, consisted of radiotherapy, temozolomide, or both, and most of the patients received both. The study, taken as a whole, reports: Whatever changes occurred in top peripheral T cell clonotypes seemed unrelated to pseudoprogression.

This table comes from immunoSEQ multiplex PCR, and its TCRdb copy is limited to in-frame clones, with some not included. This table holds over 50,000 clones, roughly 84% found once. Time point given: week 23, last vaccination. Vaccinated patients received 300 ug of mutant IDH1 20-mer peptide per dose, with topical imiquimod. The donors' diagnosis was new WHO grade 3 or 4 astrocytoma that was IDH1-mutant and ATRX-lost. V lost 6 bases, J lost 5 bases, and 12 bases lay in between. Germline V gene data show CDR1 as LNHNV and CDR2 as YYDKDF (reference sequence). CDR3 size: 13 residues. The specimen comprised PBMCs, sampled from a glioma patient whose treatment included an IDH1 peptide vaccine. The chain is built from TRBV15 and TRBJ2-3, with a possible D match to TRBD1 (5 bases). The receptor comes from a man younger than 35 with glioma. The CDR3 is CATSIGAEDTQYF. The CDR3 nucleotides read TGTGCCACCAGTATAGGGGCGGAAGATACGCAGTATTTT.